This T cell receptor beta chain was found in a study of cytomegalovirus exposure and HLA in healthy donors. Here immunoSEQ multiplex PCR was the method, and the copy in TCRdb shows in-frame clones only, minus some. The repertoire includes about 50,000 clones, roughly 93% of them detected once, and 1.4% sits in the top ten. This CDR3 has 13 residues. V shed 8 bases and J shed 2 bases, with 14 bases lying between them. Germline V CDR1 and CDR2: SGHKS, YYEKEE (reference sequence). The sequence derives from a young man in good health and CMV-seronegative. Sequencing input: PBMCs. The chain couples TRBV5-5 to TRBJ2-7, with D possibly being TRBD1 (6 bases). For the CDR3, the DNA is TGTGCCAGTTCAGGGGTGGGGGCCTACGAGCAGTACTTC. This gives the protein CASSGVGAYEQYF.